This entry is about one T cell receptor (beta chain). The antigen remains unidentified. Measured with immunoSEQ multiplex PCR; TCRdb has only the in-frame clones, and not every one. Counted here are hundreds of thousands of clones, 86% occurring once; the ten biggest clones make up 0.65% to 0.95%. CDR3 length equals 20 residues. Germline V lookup: CDR1 SNHLY, CDR2 FYNNEI. J lost 3 bases, V lost 7 bases, and 22 bases had no gene match. The data were taken from a study of cytomegalovirus exposure and HLA in healthy donors. Study-wide background: Per a later analysis, the approximately 620 first-cohort and approximately 120 validation repertoires shared one platform. Findings of the study overall: There were 150 to 200 TCR beta chains listed as cytomegalovirus-associated.

The clonotype comes from a woman between 18 and 30 years old in good health and CMV-seronegative. This chain links TRBV2 with TRBJ2-2; the match to TRBD1 covers 8 bases. The sample consisted of PBMCs. The chain's CDR3 is CASNGRTRTGPIWDTGELFF. Here the CDR3 DNA reads TGTGCCAGCAATGGACGAACCCGGACAGGGCCCATCTGGGACACCGGGGAGCTGTTTTTT.